This T cell receptor beta chain is from a study of somatic mutations in cytotoxic T cells in rheumatoid arthritis. Clones were sequenced by immunoSEQ multiplex PCR, and TCRdb holds only the in-frame ones, with some missing. The table has more than 8,000 clones, about 91% seen once. Germline V lookup: CDR1 GTSNPN, CDR2 SVGIG (reference sequence). The V end lost 8 bases, the J end lost 4 bases, and 17 bases lay between the germline ends. This CDR3 comprises 13 residues. The chain employs TRBV30 and TRBJ1-2, with a weak D call TRBD1 (5 bases). The TCR comes from a young woman with rheumatoid arthritis. Sequencing was carried out using CD4+ T cells sorted from blood. CDR3 nucleotides: TGTGCCCAGAAGGGGAGGGGAAGCTATGGCTACACCTTC. This codes for CAQKGRGSYGYTF.